Here is one T cell receptor (beta chain) with its context. This specimen comes from a study of blood T cell repertoires in COVID-19. Turning to the study itself: Sites in the United States, Italy and Spain provided acute and convalescent COVID-19 samples. The cDNA or gDNA used as material had been derived from T cells, B-cell-depleted T cells, or PBMCs.

Original analysis: Estimation of nucleated cell counts relied on the amplification of reference gene primers. The data were produced by immunoSEQ multiplex PCR, yet TCRdb's version contains in-frame clones alone and is incomplete. V, J and clone size were drawn from that table, and D and trimming were deduced from the DNA. This table holds roughly 48,000 clones, 65% to 85% found once. V gave up 6 bases and J gave up 3 bases, with 11 bases separating them. In germline, CDR1 is SEHNR, CDR2 FQNEAQ (reference sequence). The CDR3 is made up of 13 amino acids. This TCR came from a human donor in a cohort sampled during active COVID-19. This rearrangement joins TRBV7-9 to TRBJ2-5; D is uncertain. Sequenced sample: peripheral blood. As DNA, the CDR3 is TGTGCCAGCAGTGCCCTAGAGGAAGAGACCCAGTACTTC. The encoded protein is CASSALEEETQYF.